One sample yielded the 6 T cell receptor beta chains listed below, sequenced in a study of blood T cell repertoires in COVID-19 (dated by TCRdb to 2018 to 2021). The receptor library was made with the immunoSEQ multiplex PCR assay. What TCRdb holds here is the immuneACCESS table cut down to in-frame rearrangements. Part of the clones is not present; checked against another copy, under half of the missing clones reflect an unresolved V gene, and the others are unexplained. The sample table records about 170,000 clones; 85% of these occur just once. The ten largest clonotypes hold about 3% of the sample. Material for sequencing was peripheral blood. The receptors here all came from a human donor with acute or convalescent COVID-19. The donor label of this sample is uncertain.

This clone was found a few times. The chain employs TRBV19 and TRBJ2-5; 8 bases align to TRBD2. CDR1 and CDR2 from the germline V gene are LNHDA and SQIVND (reference sequence). V shed 5 bases, J shed 2 bases, and the junction held 7 bases outside the gene matches. This CDR3 is 15 amino acids long. DNA for the CDR3: TGTGCCAGTAGTCCCCGGGTAGCGGGGCAAGAGACCCAGTACTTC. This encodes CASSPRVAGQETQYF. The full variable domain, completed using reference TRBV19 and TRBJ2-5, is DGGITQSPKYLFRKEGQNVTLSCEQNLNHDAMYWYRQDPGQGLRLIYYSQIVNDFQKGDIAEGYSVSREKKESFPLTVTSAQKNPTAFYLCASSPRVAGQETQYFGPGTRLLVL.

The chain combines TRBV18 with TRBJ2-3; a possible D gene is TRBD1 (5 bases). Trimming stripped 2 bases from V and 5 bases from J, with 11 bases between. The CDR3 covers 14 residues. CDR1 and CDR2 (germline): KGHSH, LQKENI. CDR3 residues: CASSPSRAKDTQYF. CDR3 DNA sequence: TGTGCCAGCTCACCATCCAGGGCGAAAGATACGCAGTATTTT.

This chain joins TRBV12-3 or TRBV12-4 and TRBJ1-1; weak D call: TRBD1 (5 bases). V was cut by 5 bases and J by 5 bases, with 12 bases left in between. CDR3 length: 13 residues. CDR3 region: CASSHSAGTEAFF. CDR3 DNA sequence: TGTGCCAGCAGTCATTCGGCAGGGACTGAAGCTTTCTTT.

J is TRBJ1-5 and V is TRBV6-5; a possible D gene is TRBD1 (5 bases). Germline V gene data show CDR1 as MNHEY and CDR2 as SVGAGI. The CDR3 extends over 15 amino acids. The germline V and J ends were trimmed by 2 bases and 11 bases, with 19 bases remaining between them. The CDR3 sequence: CASSYISQAGLAQHF. In DNA form, the CDR3 reads TGTGCCAGCAGTTACATAAGCCAGGCAGGGCTTGCCCAGCATTTT.

The chain joins TRBV19 to TRBJ1-1, with D possibly being TRBD1 (5 bases). The germline V gene encodes CDR1 LNHDA and CDR2 SQIVND (reference sequence). V lost 6 bases, J lost 7 bases, and 18 bases lay in between. The CDR3 length is 14 residues. The CDR3 DNA sequence: TGTGCCAGTAGGCTTCCAGGGAAAGGAAGTGAAGCTTTCTTT. The encoded protein is CASRLPGKGSEAFF.

V usage is TRBV7-3 and J usage is TRBJ2-7; possibly TRBD1 for D (5 bases). The germline CDR1 and CDR2 sequences are SGHTA and FQGTGA. CDR3 size: 15 residues. Trimming took off 0 bases at V and 6 bases at J, with 15 bases between the two ends. Here the CDR3 reads CASSLTAGKATEQYF. CDR3 nucleotide sequence: TGTGCCAGCAGCTTAACTGCAGGGAAAGCAACCGAGCAGTACTTC.